This T cell receptor beta chain is drawn from a study of neurological immune-mediated disorders. The study, taken as a whole, reports: The greatest TCR clonal expansion occurred in HTLV-1-associated myelopathy and the least in multiple sclerosis, which fell below healthy controls. No sharing of CDR3 amino acid sequences was observed among expanded clones across subjects, suggesting private repertoires in all groups.

About this clonotype itself: Antigen unknown.

5'RACE employing 10-nucleotide random UMIs yielded the cDNA. A single record per CDR3 protein comes from TCRdb applying MiXCR to the 5' RACE reads. The sample shows 15,000 to 20,000 distinct CDR3 sequences, about a quarter of them seen only once. This CDR3 region has 14 residues. V dropped 0 bases and J dropped 3 bases, with 8 bases sitting between them. Germline values: CDR1 MNHEY, CDR2 SMNVEV (reference sequence). The sequencing sample was made of PBMCs. This chain uses TRBV27 with TRBJ1-1; D gene unclear. The receptor's source is a man in his fifties with HTLV-1-associated myelopathy (HAM/TSP). Here the CDR3 DNA reads TGTGCCAGCAGTTTATCAGGGTCAGACACTGAAGCTTTCTTT. This translates into CASSLSGSDTEAFF.